The clone carrying this T cell receptor (beta chain) was counted once. Its antigen is undetermined. This CDR3 is built from 17 residues. Trimming cost V 0 bases and J 2 bases; bases outside gene matches: 6. Germline CDR1 and CDR2: SGHVS and FNYEAQ. This specimen belongs to a study of T cells after yellow fever vaccination. Study summary: Low-cell-number fractions were prepared with SMART-Seq v4 Ultra Low Input.

Study-level findings and limits: A secondary response was less intense yet reached its peak sooner, at day 5 versus 15. High-abundance clonotypes from the bulk population could contaminate FACS-sorted repertoires.

MiXCR, run by TCRdb on the 5' RACE reads, gives a single entry per CDR3 protein. This table holds around 350,000 distinct CDR3 sequences, around 6.5% found once. The sample was PBMCs, taken 5 days after the yellow fever booster vaccination. The chain joins TRBV7-6 to TRBJ2-1, with 8 bases that match TRBD2. This TCR derives from a young man who received the YFV17D yellow fever vaccine. The CDR3 DNA follows: TGTGCCAGCAGCTTAGCGGAAGGAGCGGGAGCCTACAATGAGCAGTTCTTC. Translated: CASSLAEGAGAYNEQFF.